This T cell receptor beta chain was observed in a study of blood T cells in healthy people across ages. V dropped 4 bases and J dropped 6; count of bases not matched to a gene: 3. Germline CDR1 and CDR2: DFQATT and SNEGSKA (reference sequence). The CDR3 has 12 amino acids. In its sample, this clonotype was seen a few times. Its antigen remains unidentified. A second 7 to 11 cycle PCR used barcoded and J-beta primers. TCRdb fed the 5' RACE reads into MiXCR, producing one record per CDR3 protein. The table records 850,000 to 1,300,000 distinct CDR3 sequences, 35% to 50% of them present only once. Notes on the study in general: Both higher diversity and more naive CD4+ cells marked long-lived donors when set against aged donors.

Sequencing used blood. The receptor comes from a woman aged 60-75 years in good health. V and J are TRBV20-1 and TRBJ2-1; TRBD2 agrees at 7 bases. The CDR3 coding sequence is TGCAGTGCTACGGGAGGCGGCAATGAGCAGTTCTTC. Translation: CSATGGGNEQFF.